Listed below are T cell receptor beta chains from one sample, sequenced in a study of blood T cells in healthy people across ages. TCRdb recomputed calls from the 5' RACE reads with MiXCR, one row per CDR3 protein. The repertoire consists of about 1,000,000 distinct CDR3 sequences, with 40% to 55% occurring once and the leading ten covering over 15%. The sequencing input was blood. The receptors here all came from a woman aged 55 to 70 in good health. CDR3s include the opening cysteine and the closing phenylalanine or tryptophan. A D gene is named only where the DNA matches it firmly. Part of the rows lack a size; the others show once, few, many or a class for expanded clones.

.	TRBD2	TRBJ2-1	TRBV7-2	CTSSFLAGGPHEQFF	TGTACCAGCAGCTTCTTAGCGGGAGGGCCCCATGAGCAGTTCTTC
once	.	TRBJ1-6	TRBV5-1	CASSLGGATSGNSPLHF	TGCGCCAGCAGCTTGGGTGGAGCTACGAGTGGTAATTCACCCCTCCACTTT
.	.	TRBJ2-5	TRBV7-7	CASSINREAPWETQYF	TGTGCCAGCAGCATAAACAGGGAGGCCCCTTGGGAGACCCAGTACTTC
few	.	TRBJ2-3	TRBV28	CASKWRGRDTQYF	TGTGCCAGCAAATGGAGGGGGAGGGATACGCAGTATTTT
.	.	TRBJ2-7	TRBV14	CASSQDRSGSYEQYF	TGTGCCAGCAGCCAAGATCGTAGCGGCTCCTACGAGCAGTACTTC
few	.	TRBJ2-2	TRBV5-5	CASSLTGHAGELFF	TGTGCCAGCAGCTTGACGGGACACGCCGGGGAGCTGTTTTTT
few	TRBD1	TRBJ2-5	TRBV27	CASSLQGVTPQETQYF	TGTGCCAGCAGTTTACAGGGGGTTACGCCCCAAGAGACCCAGTACTTC
once	TRBD1	TRBJ2-3	TRBV9	CASSVEDRGSTDTQYF	TGTGCCAGCAGCGTTGAGGACAGGGGAAGCACAGATACGCAGTATTTT
many	.	TRBJ2-5	TRBV7-9	CASAGFQETQYF	TGTGCCAGCGCAGGGTTCCAAGAGACCCAGTACTTC
.	.	TRBJ1-5	TRBV12-3/TRBV12-4	CASRKMNNQPQHF	TGTGCCAGCAGGAAGATGAACAATCAGCCCCAGCATTTT
.	TRBD1	TRBJ2-5	TRBV7-9	CASRATGGGYERYF	TGTGCCAGCAGGGCTACAGGGGGCGGGTACGAGCGGTACTTC
many	TRBD2	TRBJ2-3	TRBV9	CASKREGNTQYF	TGTGCCAGCAAGCGGGAGGGTAATACGCAGTATTTT
many	.	TRBJ2-4	TRBV5-1	CASYEEHRQIQNIQYF	TGCGCCAGCTACGAGGAGCATAGACAGATTCAAAACATTCAGTACTTC
.	TRBD1	TRBJ1-4	TRBV4-2	CASSQEWTGTNEKLFF	TGTGCCAGCAGCCAAGAATGGACAGGGACTAATGAAAAACTGTTTTTT
.	.	TRBJ2-7	TRBV28	CASSFPSASYEQYF	TGTGCCAGCAGTTTCCCTAGCGCCTCCTACGAGCAGTACTTC
.	.	TRBJ1-5	TRBV27	CASSLTAALNQPQHF	TGTGCCAGCAGTTTAACAGCAGCCCTGAATCAGCCCCAGCATTTT
few	.	TRBJ2-3	TRBV11-1	CASSLAGQDTQYF	TGTGCCAGCAGCTTAGCGGGTCAAGATACGCAGTATTTT
.	.	TRBJ2-1	TRBV28	CASSNLNISSYNEQFF	TGTGCCAGCAGTAACCTGAACATTTCCTCCTACAATGAGCAGTTCTTC
.	.	TRBJ1-5	TRBV9	CASSVVRKDSNQPQHF	TGTGCCAGCAGCGTAGTCAGAAAAGATAGCAATCAGCCCCAGCATTTT
few	.	TRBJ2-1	TRBV21-1	CASSKDGLAGENVIRNEQFF	TGTGCCAGCAGCAAAGACGGACTAGCGGGAGAAAATGTGATTCGGAATGAGCAGTTCTTC
.	TRBD1	TRBJ2-5	TRBV5-1	CASSSGQGDLYQETQYF	TGCGCCAGCAGCTCCGGACAGGGGGATTTGTACCAAGAGACCCAGTACTTC
.	.	TRBJ2-7	TRBV29-1	CSVGTYRDEQYF	TGCAGCGTTGGAACTTATAGGGACGAGCAGTACTTC
.	.	TRBJ2-3	TRBV6-6	CASSPRGGYSTDTQYF	TGTGCCAGCAGTCCCCGGGGAGGTTATAGCACAGATACGCAGTATTTT
few	TRBD2	TRBJ2-1	TRBV2	CASSGEPSGRASSEQFF	TGTGCCAGCAGTGGGGAACCAAGCGGGAGGGCCTCCAGTGAGCAGTTCTTC
few	.	TRBJ1-6	TRBV7-6	CASSLRVGLGSGNSPLHF	TGTGCCAGCAGCTTAAGGGTGGGCCTGGGGTCGGGTAATTCACCCCTCCACTTT
.	.	TRBJ2-7	TRBV6-6	CASGGTTYEQYF	TGTGCCAGCGGTGGCACCACCTACGAGCAGTACTTC
few	.	TRBJ1-2	TRBV5-6	CASSQDSGGYTF	TGTGCCAGCAGCCAGGACAGTGGGGGCTACACCTTC
many	.	TRBJ2-1	TRBV20-1	CSASGWEATYNEQFF	TGCAGTGCTAGTGGCTGGGAGGCGACGTACAATGAGCAGTTCTTC
.	.	TRBJ1-3	TRBV20-1	CSANRATSGNTIYF	TGCAGTGCTAATAGGGCCACCTCTGGAAACACCATATATTTT
few	.	TRBJ2-1	TRBV9	CASSTPGRHNEQFF	TGTGCCAGCAGCACACCGGGACGTCACAATGAGCAGTTCTTC
.	TRBD2	TRBJ2-5	TRBV27	CASRKAGGASKETQYF	TGTGCCAGCAGGAAAGCGGGAGGGGCCTCGAAAGAGACCCAGTACTTC
.	TRBD1	TRBJ1-2	TRBV29-1	CSVRQGGGYTF	TGCAGCGTTCGACAGGGCGGGGGCTACACCTTC
.	.	TRBJ2-5	TRBV9	CASSVEQSETQYF	TGTGCCAGCAGCGTAGAACAGTCAGAGACCCAGTACTTC
.	TRBD2	TRBJ2-1	TRBV6-1	CASTGLAGLNEQFF	TGTGCCAGTACGGGACTAGCGGGCCTCAATGAGCAGTTCTTC
few	.	TRBJ2-3	TRBV6-5	CASGADTQYF	TGTGCCAGCGGGGCGGATACGCAGTATTTT
.	TRBD1	TRBJ2-5	TRBV11-2	CASSYGTGGLAGLGTQYF	TGTGCCAGCAGCTACGGGACAGGGGGCCTCGCGGGTTTAGGGACCCAGTACTTC
few	.	TRBJ2-7	TRBV10-2	CASSEWSGDFSYEQYF	TGCGCCAGCAGTGAGTGGTCAGGGGATTTCTCCTACGAGCAGTACTTC
.	.	TRBJ2-5	TRBV5-3	CARIGGDSYGQYF	TGTGCCAGAATTGGCGGGGACTCCTACGGGCAGTACTTC
many	TRBD1	TRBJ2-7	TRBV6-6	CASTHRQGATYEQYF	TGTGCCAGCACCCACAGGCAGGGGGCTACCTACGAGCAGTACTTC
.	TRBD2	TRBJ2-3	TRBV5-1	CASSPGLAEKWDTQYF	TGCGCCAGCAGCCCGGGACTAGCGGAGAAATGGGATACGCAGTATTTT
.	TRBD2	TRBJ2-1	TRBV4-1	CASSLRTSRDVEQFF	TGCGCCAGCAGCCTCAGGACTAGCAGGGATGTTGAGCAGTTCTTC
many	TRBD1	TRBJ2-7	TRBV11-1	CASSLGTGLSYEQYF	TGTGCCAGCAGTTTGGGGACAGGGCTTTCCTACGAGCAGTACTTC
once	.	TRBJ2-5	TRBV28	CASSLRRLGKTQYF	TGTGCCAGCAGTTTACGACGTTTGGGAAAGACCCAGTACTTC
.	.	TRBJ2-5	TRBV20-1	CSVTSGVRALRETQYF	TGCAGTGTTACCTCCGGGGTTAGGGCGTTGCGGGAGACCCAGTACTTC
.	TRBD1	TRBJ2-1	TRBV7-3	CASSITGVSYNEQFF	TGTGCCAGCAGCATTACAGGGGTCTCCTACAATGAGCAGTTCTTC
.	.	TRBJ2-7	TRBV29-1	CSVGELTTAHPSEQYF	TGCAGCGTTGGCGAACTCACGACAGCCCACCCTTCCGAGCAGTACTTC
few	.	TRBJ1-2	TRBV24-1	CATSVWDNYGYTF	TGTGCCACCAGTGTATGGGATAACTATGGCTACACCTTC
few	TRBD2	TRBJ2-5	TRBV5-1	CASSTLAGGPVETQYF	TGCGCCAGCAGCACCCTAGCGGGAGGGCCTGTGGAGACCCAGTACTTC
.	TRBD2	TRBJ2-1	TRBV6-6	CASKRTSGSSYNEQFF	TGTGCCAGCAAAAGGACTAGCGGGAGCTCCTACAATGAGCAGTTCTTC
few	TRBD1	TRBJ1-2	TRBV20-1	CSASGTGGKGSYGYTF	TGCAGTGCCAGTGGGACAGGGGGCAAGGGGTCCTATGGCTACACCTTC